This T cell receptor (beta chain) was recovered during a study of blood T cell repertoires in COVID-19 (dated by TCRdb to the early 2020s). General notes on the study: Samples covering the acute and convalescent phases of COVID-19 were provided by collaborators in the United States, Italy and Spain. The prospective study material was composed of cDNA or gDNA derived from T cells, B-cell-depleted T cells, or PBMCs. Deeply sampled blood TCRbeta repertoires from subjects exposed to, actively infected with, or recovered from COVID-19 were included in the dataset. The repertoires were released in a freely available public database intended as a resource for research on the immune response to SARS-CoV-2. The samples were drawn from two sources: the first 160 participants of the ongoing ImmuneRACE study, and 950 to 1,500 subjects contributed by 6 global collaborators. The sample metadata nearly always contained a de-identified subject ID, COVID-19 status, age in years and sex. Where available, HLA class I and class II types were obtained from metadata supplied by the sample provider rather than from assay-based typing.

TCRbeta CDR3 regions were amplified from genomic DNA using the immunoSEQ Assay, a bias-controlled multiplex PCR. The source study handled its data this way. The number of nucleated cells in each sample was estimated by amplification of reference gene primers within the assay. Sequence reads were collapsed and filtered to measure the absolute abundance of every unique TCRbeta CDR3 rearrangement. For each sample, productive Simpson clonality was calculated as the square root of Simpson's diversity index across productive rearrangements. TCRdb limited this immuneACCESS table to in-frame rearrangements with V and J called. A share of clones is missing; checked studies link under half to unresolved V genes, and the rest is unexplained. D and trimming come from the DNA, and the V and J calls and clone size come from that table. A total of approximately 270,000 clones appear in this sample, 88% of them only once. The biggest ten clones account for approximately 1.4% of the sample.

The CDR3 contains 17 residues, cysteine and phenylalanine counted. The entry retains the CDR3 DNA only, 51 bases that are in frame from base 1. Per the germline V gene (reference sequence), LNHNV is the CDR1 and YYDKDF is the CDR2. V trim: 9 bases; J trim: 3 bases; unmatched bases: 14. Each collaborating institution followed its own protocols to collect whole blood in K2EDTA tubes. For TCRbeta analysis, collaborator samples were shipped as frozen whole blood, as isolated PBMCs, or as DNA extracted from either sample type. A remark on this clone: Which antigen it targets is not known. No qualities accompany the bases; no much larger clone lies one base away.

Broader findings and caveats from the paper: How much clinical and demographic metadata was included differed by source and by participant, and the metadata was provided uncurated.

This clonotype originated in an elderly man with acute or convalescent COVID-19. The sequencing input was peripheral blood. The V and J segments used are TRBV15 and TRBJ2-1; the central 10 bases match TRBD2. The bases are TGTGCCACTGGAAATCGGCTAGCGGGGGCCCTCTACAATGAGCAGTTCTTC. Its translation reads: CATGNRLAGALYNEQFF.